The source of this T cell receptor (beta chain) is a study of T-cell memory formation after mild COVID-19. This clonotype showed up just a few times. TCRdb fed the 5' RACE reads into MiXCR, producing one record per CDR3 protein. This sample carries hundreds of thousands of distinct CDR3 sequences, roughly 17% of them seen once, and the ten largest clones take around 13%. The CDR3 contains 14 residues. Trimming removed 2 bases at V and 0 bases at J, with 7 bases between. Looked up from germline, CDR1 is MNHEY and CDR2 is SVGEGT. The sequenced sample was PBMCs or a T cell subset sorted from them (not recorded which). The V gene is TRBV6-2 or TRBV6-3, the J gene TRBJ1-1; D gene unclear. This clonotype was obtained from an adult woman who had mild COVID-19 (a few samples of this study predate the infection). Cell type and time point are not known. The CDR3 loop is CASSYSNLNTEAFF. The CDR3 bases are TGTGCCAGCAGTTACAGCAATCTGAACACTGAAGCTTTCTTT.